By share, the clone carrying this T cell receptor beta chain counts as medium-sized. Additional DNA sequences in this sample encode the identical CDR3. The data were taken from a study of OX40 agonist ivuxolimab in advanced cancers. The data were produced by immunoSEQ multiplex PCR, yet TCRdb's version contains in-frame clones alone and is incomplete. The top ten hold roughly 20% of the sample, which has 13,000 or so clones, around 83% seen once. This CDR3 has 14 residues. Germline V gene sequence: CDR1 SGHNT, CDR2 YYREEE (reference sequence). V was pared by 0 bases and J by 1 base, with 4 bases between.

The input for sequencing was CD4+ or CD8+ T cells sorted from blood, taken in a trial of the OX40 agonist ivuxolimab. The source of this sequence is an adult with an advanced solid tumor such as melanoma, head and neck, liver or kidney cancer. This chain connects TRBV5-4 to TRBJ2-2, with unresolved D. CDR3 DNA sequence: TGTGCCAGCAGCTTGGAGCAGAACACCGGGGAGCTGTTTTTT. Protein product: CASSLEQNTGELFF.